This entry describes one TCR beta chain. The antigen remains undetermined. Trimming cost V 0 bases and J 2 bases; bases outside gene matches: 6. The germline gives CDR1 DFQATT, CDR2 SNEGSKA (reference sequence). The CDR3 sequence is 15 residues long. The data were taken from a study of CD8 T cells in ankylosing spondylitis. Whole-study findings and limits: A motif in TCR beta, a set of roughly 8 highly homologous variants, appeared characteristic of ankylosing spondylitis blood.

Each CDR3 protein gets one entry after TCRdb re-called the 5' RACE reads with MiXCR. The table has about 250,000 distinct CDR3 sequences, 15% to 20% seen once. The receptor's source is a male donor with ankylosing spondylitis or in good health (not recorded which). The V and J genes are TRBV20-1 and TRBJ2-7, with 8 nucleotides matching TRBD2. Sequencing was performed on blood, either unsorted or a sorted T cell fraction (not recorded which). The CDR3 DNA is TGCAGTGCTAGAGATATACTAGCGGATACCTACGAGCAGTACTTC. It specifies CSARDILADTYEQYF.